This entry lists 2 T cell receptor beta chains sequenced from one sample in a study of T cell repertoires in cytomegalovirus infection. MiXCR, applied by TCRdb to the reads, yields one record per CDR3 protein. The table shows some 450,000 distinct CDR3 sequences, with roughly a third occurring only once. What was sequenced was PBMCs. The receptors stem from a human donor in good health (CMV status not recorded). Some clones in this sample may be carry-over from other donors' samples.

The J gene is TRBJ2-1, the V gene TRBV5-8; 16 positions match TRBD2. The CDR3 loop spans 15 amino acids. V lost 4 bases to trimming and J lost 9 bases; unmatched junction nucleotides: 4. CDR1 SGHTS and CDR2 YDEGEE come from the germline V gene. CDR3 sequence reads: CASSPGTSGGGEQFF. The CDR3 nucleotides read TGTGCCAGCAGCCCCGGGACTAGCGGGGGGGGTGAGCAGTTCTTC.

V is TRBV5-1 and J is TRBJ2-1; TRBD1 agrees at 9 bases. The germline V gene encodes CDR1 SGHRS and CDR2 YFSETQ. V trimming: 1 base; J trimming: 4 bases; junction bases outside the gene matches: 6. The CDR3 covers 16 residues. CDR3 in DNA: TGCGCCAGCAGCTTGAACCGGGACAGGGAGTACAATGAGCAGTTCTTC. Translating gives CASSLNRDREYNEQFF.